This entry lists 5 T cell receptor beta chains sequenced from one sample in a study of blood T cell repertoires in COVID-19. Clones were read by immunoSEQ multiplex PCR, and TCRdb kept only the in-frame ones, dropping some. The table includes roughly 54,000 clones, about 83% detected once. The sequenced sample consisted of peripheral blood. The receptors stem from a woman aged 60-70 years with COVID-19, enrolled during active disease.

In DNA, the CDR3 is TGTGCCAGCAGTTTACAGGGAACCGAGCAGTACTTC. This codes for CASSLQGTEQYF. The rearrangement links TRBV6-6 to TRBJ2-7, with D possibly TRBD1 on 6 matching bases. The CDR3 loop spans 12 amino acids. Looked up from germline, CDR1 is MNHNY and CDR2 is SVGAGI (reference sequence). V lost 4 bases and J 6 bases, leaving 10 bases between the germline ends.

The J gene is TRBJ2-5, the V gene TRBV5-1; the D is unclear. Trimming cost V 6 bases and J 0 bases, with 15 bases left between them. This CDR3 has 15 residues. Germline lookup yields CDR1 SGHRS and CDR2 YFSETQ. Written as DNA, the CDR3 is TGCGCCAGCAAGTCGGGTCTAGTTCACCAAGAGACCCAGTACTTC. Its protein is CASKSGLVHQETQYF.

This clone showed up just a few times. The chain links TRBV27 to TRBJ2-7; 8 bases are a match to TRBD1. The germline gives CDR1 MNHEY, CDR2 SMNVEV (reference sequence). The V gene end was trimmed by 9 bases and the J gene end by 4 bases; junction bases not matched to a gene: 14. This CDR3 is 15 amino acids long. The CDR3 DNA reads TGTGCCAGTGTAAGAGCAGGGGGCTTGGGATACGAGCAGTACTTC. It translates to CASVRAGGLGYEQYF.

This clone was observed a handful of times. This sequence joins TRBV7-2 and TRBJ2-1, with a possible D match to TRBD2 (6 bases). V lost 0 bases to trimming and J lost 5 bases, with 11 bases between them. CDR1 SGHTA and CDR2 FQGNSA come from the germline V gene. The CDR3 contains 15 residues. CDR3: CASSLAGGNHNEQFF. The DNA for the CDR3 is TGTGCCAGCAGCTTAGCAGGAGGGAATCACAATGAGCAGTTCTTC.

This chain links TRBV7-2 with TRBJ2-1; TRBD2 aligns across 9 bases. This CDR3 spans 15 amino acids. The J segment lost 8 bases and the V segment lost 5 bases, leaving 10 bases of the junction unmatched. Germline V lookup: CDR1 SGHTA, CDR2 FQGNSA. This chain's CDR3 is CASSRDSGSKYEQFF. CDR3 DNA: TGTGCCAGCAGCCGTGATAGCGGGAGTAAGTATGAGCAGTTCTTC.